This T cell receptor (beta chain) was documented in a study of cytomegalovirus exposure and HLA in healthy donors. Overall study: Drawn from HLA-typed donors, around 85 million unique TCRs were held in an early data release.

Likely unrecorded immune exposures existed in these nominally healthy donors. With respect to this clone: Its specificity is unknown.

The primer mix had 60 Vbeta and 13 Jbeta primers. Profiling relied on immunoSEQ multiplex PCR, and the TCRdb table lists in-frame clones only, not all of them. The profile shows some 120,000 clones, 75% to 90% of them singletons. Study-level points and caveats: The likely origin of a cluster of highly shared sequence variants was a sequencing artifact. Roughly even sequencing depth across donors was the assumption behind the presence/absence analyses.

The ends were cut back, 0 bases at V and 4 bases at J, with 13 bases in the middle. The CDR3 length is 15 residues. Germline-derived CDR1 and CDR2 are SGHNT and YYREEE (reference sequence). The rearrangement uses TRBV5-4 and TRBJ1-2, with D possibly TRBD1 on 6 matching bases. The source is a man aged 45-60 years in good health and CMV-seronegative. Sequencing used PBMCs. CDR3 amino acids: CASSLAGRGSYGYTF. CDR3 DNA: TGTGCCAGCAGCTTGGCCGGCAGGGGTTCCTATGGCTACACCTTC.